The 4 T cell receptor beta chains reported below all come from one sample, sequenced in a study of T cell responses to AZD1222 COVID-19 vaccine. Here immunoSEQ multiplex PCR was the method, and the copy in TCRdb shows in-frame clones only, minus some. This table has about 120,000 clones, around 85% appearing once. This specimen consisted of peripheral blood, obtained on day 0 of AZD1222 vaccination. The receptor set was obtained from an adult in good health.

The V and J genes are TRBV18 and TRBJ1-3; TRBD1 aligns across 8 bases. V was clipped by 3 bases and J by 0 bases; unmatched bases: 7. CDR1 is KGHSH and CDR2 is LQKENI in the germline V gene. CDR3 length equals 17 residues. The CDR3 region is CASSPPGTGVSGNTIYF. DNA for the CDR3: TGTGCCAGCTCACCCCCCGGGACAGGAGTCTCTGGAAACACCATATATTTT.

V and J are TRBV6-5 and TRBJ2-3; TRBD1 might be the D (5 bases). Trimming left V 5 bases short and J 0 bases short, with 9 bases between. CDR1 MNHEY and CDR2 SVGAGI come from the germline V gene. There are 14 residues in the CDR3. The CDR3 protein is CASSPRQSTDTQYF. CDR3 coding DNA: TGTGCCAGCAGTCCTAGACAGAGCACAGATACGCAGTATTTT.

The chain employs TRBV18 and TRBJ1-5; D gene unclear. V lost 6 bases, J lost 2 bases, and 11 bases lay in between. Germline V CDR1 and CDR2: KGHSH, LQKENI. This CDR3 has 14 amino acids. DNA for the CDR3: TGTGCCAGCTCTACATTAGAGGGCAATCAGCCCCAGCATTTT. This translates into CASSTLEGNQPQHF.

The V and J genes are TRBV27 and TRBJ2-2, with a tentative D call TRBD2 (6 bases). The CDR3 is 14 residues long. Germline V gives CDR1 MNHEY, CDR2 SMNVEV (reference sequence). The V gene lost 10 bases and the J gene lost 1 base, with 13 bases spanning the gap. The CDR3 DNA reads TGTGCCACTTCCGGAGGGTGGAACACCGGGGAGCTGTTTTTT. Residues: CATSGGWNTGELFF.